The 9 T cell receptor beta chains reported below all come from one sample, sequenced in a study of T cells in Graves' hyperthyroidism and ophthalmopathy. Amplification yielded TCR beta CDR3 regions, with RNA transcripts as the source. A first-round RT-PCR of the TCR CDR3 used the HTBI primer set. Via MiXCR, TCRdb re-called the multiplex PCR reads, giving one row per CDR3 protein. The sample holds hundreds of thousands of distinct CDR3 sequences, around 24% seen once. The sample consisted of blood. The receptors shown here come from a woman aged 40 to 49 with Graves' ophthalmopathy.

This clonotype was recorded many times. The V and J genes are TRBV7-9 and TRBJ2-7; 10 bases agree with TRBD2. Germline V gene data show CDR1 as SEHNR and CDR2 as FQNEAQ (reference sequence). This CDR3 has 15 amino acids. The trim removed 3 bases at V and 0 bases at J, leaving 2 bases unmatched. The CDR3 protein is CASSFGTSDSYEQYF. The CDR3 region has the DNA TGTGCCAGCAGCTTTGGGACTAGCGACTCCTACGAGCAGTACTTC.

This rearrangement joins TRBV5-1 to TRBJ2-7, with 9 bases identical to TRBD2. Losses at the gene ends were 0 bases for V and 0 bases for J; bases not matched to a gene: 7. The CDR3 covers 17 residues. Germline V gives CDR1 SGHRS, CDR2 YFSETQ. The CDR3 bases are TGCGCCAGCAGCTTGGGTTTAGCGGGAGACAACTCCTACGAGCAGTACTTC. The encoded protein is CASSLGLAGDNSYEQYF.

Ten or more counts support this clonotype. The genes are TRBV7-3 and TRBJ1-1; D unresolved. V was trimmed by 7 bases and J by 5 bases, leaving 14 bases between them. Germline V gene data show CDR1 as SGHTA and CDR2 as FQGTGA. The CDR3 has 13 residues. Here the CDR3 reads CASTQEVGTEAFF. The CDR3 nucleotides read TGTGCCAGCACCCAGGAAGTTGGGACTGAAGCTTTCTTT.

The chain employs TRBV7-3 and TRBJ2-7; maybe TRBD2 (6 bases). CDR3 size: 14 residues. CDR1 SGHTA and CDR2 FQGTGA come from the germline V gene. V dropped 1 base and J dropped 5 bases, with 12 bases sitting between them. DNA for the CDR3: TGTGCCAGCAGCTTAAAGGCGGGACCCCACGAGCAGTACTTC. Protein: CASSLKAGPHEQYF.

The gene calls are TRBV6-1 and TRBJ2-7; D is unresolved. Trimming stripped 2 bases from V and 7 bases from J, with 12 bases between. CDR1 is MNHNS and CDR2 is SASEGT in the germline V gene. The CDR3 contains 13 residues. The CDR3 sequence: CASSERRAPEQYF. The CDR3, as DNA: TGTGCCAGCAGTGAACGACGGGCTCCGGAGCAGTACTTC.

This clonotype was recorded at least ten times. The V gene is TRBV6-6, the J gene TRBJ1-3; D is undetermined. The CDR3 spans 14 residues. Germline V lookup: CDR1 MNHNY, CDR2 SVGAGI (reference sequence). Between the trimmed V and J ends, which lost 7 bases and 0 bases, there was a span of 10 bases. The CDR3 region has the DNA TGTGCCAGCAACAGAGGCTACTCTGGAAACACCATATATTTT. It translates to CASNRGYSGNTIYF.

This clonotype was picked up a small number of times. J is TRBJ1-2 and V is TRBV5-6; TRBD1 matches 11 bases. Germline CDR1 and CDR2: SGHDT and YYEEEE. The CDR3 loop spans 17 amino acids. V lost 4 bases and J lost 0; bases outside the gene matches: 8. The CDR3: CASSRDRGKKANYGYTF. CDR3 DNA sequence: TGTGCCAGCAGCCGGGACAGGGGGAAAAAAGCTAACTATGGCTACACCTTC.

The chain recombines TRBV6-1 with TRBJ2-7, with 11 bases matching TRBD1. Germline V gives CDR1 MNHNS, CDR2 SASEGT. J gave up 6 bases and V 6 bases, and 7 bases lay outside the gene matches. The CDR3 contains 14 residues. The CDR3 is CASSLRDRGIEQYF. The CDR3 nucleotides are TGTGCCAGCAGCCTCCGGGACAGGGGGATCGAGCAGTACTTC.

In its sample, this clonotype was seen many times. The J gene is TRBJ2-7, the V gene TRBV7-2; the D gene is possibly TRBD2 (5 bases). The CDR3 length is 14 residues. V was trimmed by 3 bases and J by 1 base, leaving 10 bases between them. Germline V gives CDR1 SGHTA, CDR2 FQGNSA. The CDR3 is CASSFLEASYEQYF. CDR3 sequence (DNA): TGTGCCAGCAGCTTTCTGGAGGCGTCCTACGAGCAGTACTTC.